Listed here are 13 T cell receptor beta chains from one sample, sequenced in a study of T-cell memory formation after mild COVID-19. One entry per CDR3 protein results from TCRdb running MiXCR on the 5' RACE reads. Of around 420,000 distinct CDR3 sequences listed, approximately 25% are singletons. Sequencing used PBMCs or a T cell subset sorted from them (not recorded which). Receptors originate from an adult woman who had mild COVID-19 (a few samples of this study predate the infection). Cell type and time point are not known.

The chain uses TRBV27 and TRBJ2-4; tentatively, D is TRBD1 or TRBD2 (5 bases each). The germline V and J ends were trimmed by 7 bases and 0 bases, with 19 bases remaining between them. This CDR3 is 17 amino acids long. Germline values: CDR1 MNHEY, CDR2 SMNVEV (reference sequence). The chain's CDR3 is CASTDGVGELAKNIQYF. The CDR3 DNA reads TGTGCCAGCACCGATGGCGTGGGGGAACTAGCCAAAAACATTCAGTACTTC.

The V call is TRBV6-2 or TRBV6-3, the J call TRBJ2-7, with D perhaps TRBD2 (7 bases). The CDR3 is made up of 13 amino acids. Germline CDR1 is MNHEY and CDR2 is SVGEGT. Trimming removed 8 bases from V and 3 bases from J, with 14 bases in between. The CDR3 bases are TGTGCCAGCGGTAGAGGGGGGGTCTACGAGCAGTACTTC. This codes for CASGRGGVYEQYF.

The rearrangement links TRBV4-2 to TRBJ2-5; 8 bases map to TRBD2. Trimming removed 4 bases from V and 4 bases from J; junction bases left unmatched: 8. The germline V gene has CDR1 LGHNA and CDR2 YNFKEQ. This CDR3 contains 15 residues. CDR3 in amino acids: CASSPKGAGVETQYF. The DNA for the CDR3 is TGTGCCAGCAGCCCGAAGGGAGCGGGAGTAGAGACCCAGTACTTC.

The chain couples TRBV5-1 to TRBJ2-7; 11 bases are a match to TRBD2. V shed 4 bases and J 5 bases; nucleotides not matched to a gene: 8. The CDR3 totals 15 residues. Germline CDR1 reads SGHRS; CDR2 reads YFSETQ. For the CDR3, the DNA is TGCGCCAGCAGCCCCCAACTAGCGGGAGAGGACGAGCAGTACTTC. Translated, it gives CASSPQLAGEDEQYF.

The CDR3: CASSPGGTRGTDTQYF. In DNA, the CDR3 is TGTGCCAGCAGCCCAGGCGGGACTAGGGGAACAGATACGCAGTATTTT. The chain has TRBV7-9 and TRBJ2-3, with 8 nucleotides matching TRBD2. Trimming at V came to 5 bases and at J to 3 bases, leaving 10 bases not matched to a gene. The germline CDR1 and CDR2 sequences are SEHNR and FQNEAQ (reference sequence). This CDR3 has 16 amino acids.

This clonotype has more than one count but fewer than ten. The rearrangement links TRBV7-9 to TRBJ1-2; D gene unclear. This CDR3 has 13 amino acids. CDR1 and CDR2 (germline): SEHNR, FQNEAQ (reference sequence). V lost 5 bases, J lost 8 bases, and 15 bases lay in between. The CDR3 is CASSLGRRGGYTF. The CDR3 DNA sequence: TGTGCCAGCAGCCTTGGGCGGAGAGGGGGCTACACCTTC. Filled out from reference TRBV7-9 and TRBJ1-2, the complete variable domain reads DTGVSQNPRHKITKRGQNVTFRCDPISEHNRLYWYRQTLGQGPEFLTYFQNEAQLEKSRLLSDRFSAERPKGSFSTLEIQRTEQGDSAMYLCASSLGRRGGYTFGSGTRLTVV.

This clonotype showed up just a few times. The chain recombines TRBV7-9 with TRBJ2-5, with D possibly TRBD1 on 6 matching bases. The V gene's germline CDR1 is SEHNR and CDR2 FQNEAQ (reference sequence). Trimming left V 5 bases short and J 2 bases short, with 15 bases between. There are 15 residues in the CDR3. CDR3 nucleotide sequence: TGTGCCAGCAGCCCCCCCGGGACAATTCAAGAGACCCAGTACTTC. It codes for CASSPPGTIQETQYF.

The chain couples TRBV7-9 to TRBJ2-1; no firm D call. The CDR3 is 16 amino acids. The V gene's germline CDR1 is SEHNR and CDR2 FQNEAQ (reference sequence). The germline V and J ends were trimmed by 2 bases and 2 bases, with 13 bases remaining between them. Written as DNA, the CDR3 is TGTGCCAGCAGCTTACAAGTCGAACCTACCTACAATGAGCAGTTCTTC. Residues: CASSLQVEPTYNEQFF.

The chain employs TRBV5-1 and TRBJ2-7; D remains unclear. Germline V gene data show CDR1 as SGHRS and CDR2 as YFSETQ. V gave up 0 bases and J gave up 0 bases, with 13 bases separating them. This CDR3 contains 16 residues. This CDR3 reads CASSLGVSPSSYEQYF. DNA for the CDR3: TGCGCCAGCAGCTTGGGTGTCAGCCCTAGCTCCTACGAGCAGTACTTC.

The chain combines TRBV4-1 with TRBJ1-5; D is unclear. The germline gives CDR1 MGHRA, CDR2 YSYEKL. The CDR3 runs 14 residues. V was shortened by 0 bases and J by 7 bases, with 10 bases between the two germline ends. The CDR3 spells CASSQEAGSQPQHF. CDR3 DNA sequence: TGCGCCAGCAGCCAAGAAGCGGGGAGCCAGCCCCAGCATTTT.

The genes are TRBV9 and TRBJ2-2, with D possibly TRBD2 on 6 matching bases. From germline, CDR1 is SGDLS and CDR2 YYNGEE. The V gene lost 0 bases and the J gene lost 7 bases, with 16 bases spanning the gap. The CDR3 sequence is 16 residues long. This chain's CDR3 is CASSVASVAVDGELFF. The CDR3 nucleotides are TGTGCCAGCAGCGTAGCTTCGGTAGCGGTGGACGGGGAGCTGTTTTTT.

This clonotype was seen just once. The CDR3 sequence is CASSQRQGHAFF. The CDR3 DNA sequence: TGTGCCAGCAGCCAACGACAGGGCCACGCTTTCTTT. This rearrangement joins TRBV3-1 to TRBJ1-1, with TRBD1 identical over 7 bases. The length of the CDR3 is 12 residues. The V gene's germline CDR1 is LGHDT and CDR2 YNNKEL (reference sequence). V lost 2 bases, J lost 11 bases, and 5 bases stayed unmatched.

This clonotype showed up just a few times. This rearrangement joins TRBV9 to TRBJ1-1, with TRBD1 identical over 8 bases. The length of the CDR3 is 13 residues. In germline, CDR1 is SGDLS, CDR2 YYNGEE. Trimming took 0 bases from V and 8 from J; bases not matched to a gene: 3. The CDR3 nucleotides read TGTGCCAGCAGCGTAGGCGGACAGGGAGAAGCTTTCTTT. Translation: CASSVGGQGEAFF. The whole variable domain, remainder taken from reference TRBV9 and TRBJ1-1, is DSGVTQTPKHLITATGQRVTLRCSPRSGDLSVYWYQQSLDQGLQFLIQYYNGEERAKGNILERFSAQQFPDLHSELNLSSLELGDSALYFCASSVGGQGEAFFGQGTRLTVV.